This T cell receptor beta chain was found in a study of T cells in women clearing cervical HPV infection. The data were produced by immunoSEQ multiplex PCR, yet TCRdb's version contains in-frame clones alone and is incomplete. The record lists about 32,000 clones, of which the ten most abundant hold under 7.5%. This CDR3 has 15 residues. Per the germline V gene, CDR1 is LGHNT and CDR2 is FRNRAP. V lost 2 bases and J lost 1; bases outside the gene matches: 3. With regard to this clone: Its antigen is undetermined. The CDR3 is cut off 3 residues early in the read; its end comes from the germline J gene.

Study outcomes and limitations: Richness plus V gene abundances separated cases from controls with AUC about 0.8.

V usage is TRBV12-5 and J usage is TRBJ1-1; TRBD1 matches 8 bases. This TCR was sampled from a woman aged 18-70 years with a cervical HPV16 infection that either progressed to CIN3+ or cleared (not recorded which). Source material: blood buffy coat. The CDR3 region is CASGLQGASNTEAFF. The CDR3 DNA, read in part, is TGTGCTAGTGGTTTGCAGGGGGCTTCGAACACTGAA.